Detailed here is one T cell receptor (beta chain). The protocol was immunoSEQ multiplex PCR, while the TCRdb copy is restricted to in-frame clones and leaves out a portion. Of 75,000 to 100,000 clones in the sample, just over 90% were seen once. The data were taken from a study of technical replicates of blood from a few donors. The CDR3 sequence is 16 residues long. Germline V gene data show CDR1 as LNHDA and CDR2 as SQIVND (reference sequence). V lost 3 bases and J lost 1; bases outside the gene matches: 6. The chain links TRBV19 to TRBJ2-4; 7 bases are shared with TRBD1. Material: T cells isolated from PBMCs. The sequence was obtained from a human donor in good health. This chain's CDR3 is CASSMDRPLAKNIQYF. CDR3 DNA: TGTGCCAGTAGTATGGACAGGCCCTTGGCCAAAAACATTCAGTACTTC. Looking up the rest from reference TRBV19 and TRBJ2-4 gives the full variable domain: DGGITQSPKYLFRKEGQNVTLSCEQNLNHDAMYWYRQDPGQGLRLIYYSQIVNDFQKGDIAEGYSVSREKKESFPLTVTSAQKNPTAFYLCASSMDRPLAKNIQYFGAGTRLSVL.